This passage covers 3 T cell receptor beta chains from one sample sequenced in a study of blood T cell repertoires in COVID-19. Libraries were prepared by immunoSEQ multiplex PCR; TCRdb keeps only in-frame clonotypes and omits some of them. The table has 150,000 to 200,000 clones, 84% seen once. The sequencing sample was made of peripheral blood. Receptor source: a human donor in a cohort sampled during active COVID-19.

The genes are TRBV7-2 and TRBJ1-1, with D perhaps TRBD1 (5 bases). Germline CDR1 is SGHTA and CDR2 is FQGNSA. The CDR3 length is 13 residues. Trimming removed 1 base from V and 8 bases from J, with 11 bases in between. The CDR3 DNA reads as TGTGCCAGCAGCTTAGGGGGGGTTGTGGAAGCTTTCTTT. Translation: CASSLGGVVEAFF.

The chain links TRBV11-3 to TRBJ2-7; D gene uncertain. Trimming took 1 base from V and 3 from J, leaving 10 bases between them. The CDR3 contains 14 residues. CDR1 SGHNT and CDR2 YENEEA come from the germline V gene. CDR3 bases: TGTGCCAGCAGCTTAGGGTTTAGAGGCTACGAGCAGTACTTC. It translates to CASSLGFRGYEQYF.

This chain uses TRBV2 with TRBJ2-7, with 7 bases matching TRBD1. The CDR3 runs to 15 residues. V trimming: 6 bases; J trimming: 2 bases; junction bases outside the gene matches: 10. Germline V gene data show CDR1 as SNHLY and CDR2 as FYNNEI. The CDR3 here is CASRPPRQGPYEQYF. CDR3 DNA: TGTGCCAGCAGACCCCCCAGACAGGGACCCTACGAGCAGTACTTC. The entire variable domain, with the rest obtained from reference TRBV2 and TRBJ2-7, is as follows: EPEVTQTPSHQVTQMGQEVILRCVPISNHLYFYWYRQILGQKVEFLVSFYNNEISEKSEIFDDQFSVERPDGSNFTLKIRSTKLEDSAMYFCASRPPRQGPYEQYFGPGTRLTVT.